This TCR beta chain was observed in a study of T cells in Graves' hyperthyroidism and ophthalmopathy. Study-level findings and limits: It was a median around 6 months before onset that the model predicted ophthalmopathy. Blood also showed most of the thyroid clonotypes that were expanded above 0.001.

In the case of this clonotype: Its target is not known.

Unmatched junction bases numbered 5, after V lost 2 bases and J lost 3 bases. There are 15 residues in the CDR3. Germline V CDR1 and CDR2: SGHDT, YYEEEE. Patients aged 18 to 65 had newly diagnosed hyperthyroidism of under 2 months' duration. Together with thyroid ultrasound, orbital computed tomography, serum thyroxine and TRAb, clinical symptoms were used for diagnoses. Amplification of TCR beta CDR3 regions was performed using RNA transcripts as template. The study used the HTBI primer set for a first-round RT-PCR of the TCR CDR3. From the multiplex PCR reads, TCRdb called clonotypes with MiXCR, one entry per CDR3 protein. The repertoire holds some 370,000 distinct CDR3 sequences, about 17% seen once, with approximately 30% in the top ten.

This sequence joins TRBV5-6 and TRBJ2-3; 8 bases map to TRBD1. The TCR sequence derives from a young woman with Graves' hyperthyroidism that later progressed to Graves' ophthalmopathy. The specimen was blood. This chain's CDR3 is CASSLQDRVTDTQYF. In nucleotides, the CDR3 is TGTGCCAGCAGCTTACAGGACAGGGTGACAGATACGCAGTATTTT.